This TCR beta chain was profiled in a study of technical replicates of blood from a handful of donors. V was clipped by 3 bases and J by 2 bases; unmatched bases: 7. The CDR3 totals 15 residues. CDR1 and CDR2 from the germline V gene are SEHNR and FQNEAQ (reference sequence). Assay used: immunoSEQ multiplex PCR; TCRdb lists only in-frame clones, some missing. The sample has fewer than 85,000 clones, about 94% seen once; the top ten hold 0.2% to 0.3%. Sequenced: T cells isolated from PBMCs. The rearrangement joins TRBV7-9 to TRBJ2-7, with 7 bases aligning to TRBD2. This TCR derives from a human donor in good health. In DNA form, the CDR3 reads TGTGCCAGCAGCTTTTACCGCGGGAGAGCCTACGAGCAGTACTTC. Translated: CASSFYRGRAYEQYF. Filled out from reference TRBV7-9 and TRBJ2-7, the complete variable domain reads DTGVSQNPRHKITKRGQNVTFRCDPISEHNRLYWYRQTLGQGPEFLTYFQNEAQLEKSRLLSDRFSAERPKGSFSTLEIQRTEQGDSAMYLCASSFYRGRAYEQYFGPGTRLTVT.